These 2 T cell receptor beta chains share one sample of origin, sequenced in a study of blood T cell repertoires in COVID-19. The protocol was immunoSEQ multiplex PCR, while the TCRdb copy is restricted to in-frame clones and leaves out a portion. The sample lists around 120,000 clones, about 86% seen once, with about 5.4% in the top ten. Source material: peripheral blood. These receptors originate from an elderly man with active or convalescent COVID-19.

The V gene is TRBV6-6, the J gene TRBJ2-1; 11 nucleotides match TRBD2. The CDR3 sequence is 15 residues long. Germline CDR1 and CDR2: MNHNY and SVGAGI (reference sequence). The J segment lost 7 bases and the V segment lost 6 bases, leaving 8 bases of the junction unmatched. The CDR3: CASSRTSGGPNEQFF. The CDR3 bases are TGTGCCAGCAGCCGAACTAGCGGGGGACCGAATGAGCAGTTCTTC.

V usage is TRBV6-6 and J usage is TRBJ1-5; D possibly corresponds to TRBD1 (6 bases). Deletions cut 2 bases from V and 2 bases from J, with 13 bases between. The CDR3 totals 16 residues. The germline V gene encodes CDR1 MNHNY and CDR2 SVGAGI (reference sequence). CDR3 in amino acids: CASSYSPGVGNQPQHF. In DNA form, the CDR3 reads TGTGCCAGCAGTTACAGCCCAGGGGTCGGCAATCAGCCCCAGCATTTT.